A single sample is the source of the 10 T cell receptor beta chains below, sequenced in a study of blood T cell repertoires in COVID-19. Only in-frame clones appear in the TCRdb table, and some are missing; sequencing was by immunoSEQ multiplex PCR. The repertoire has some 100,000 clones, approximately 89% of them found once; the top ten carry 17%. Sequencing was performed on peripheral blood. The receptors were gathered from a human donor in a cohort sampled during active COVID-19.

The count of this clone is one. The chain employs TRBV29-1 and TRBJ2-7; the D gene is possibly TRBD1 (5 bases). The V and J ends lost 4 bases and 0 bases respectively, with 7 bases between them. This CDR3 has 12 amino acids. In germline, CDR1 is SQVTM, CDR2 ANQGSEA. The CDR3 is CSVVTVSYEQYF. CDR3 in DNA: TGCAGCGTTGTGACAGTCTCCTACGAGCAGTACTTC.

V gene TRBV5-5 combines with J gene TRBJ2-1, with 8 bases matching TRBD1. V trimming: 1 base; J trimming: 7 bases; junction bases outside the gene matches: 1. Germline CDR1 is SGHKS and CDR2 is YYEKEE (reference sequence). There are 13 residues in the CDR3. CDR3 residues: CASSLTGGNEQFF. As DNA, the CDR3 is TGTGCCAGCAGCTTGACAGGGGGTAATGAGCAGTTCTTC.

J is TRBJ1-1 and V is TRBV15, with 7 bases that match TRBD1. The length of the CDR3 is 16 residues. With 3 bases clipped from V and 0 bases from J, the junction kept 7 bases outside the gene matches. CDR1 LNHNV and CDR2 YYDKDF come from the germline V gene (reference sequence). The CDR3 region has the DNA TGTGCCACCAGCAGGACAGGGTCTGGGGTGAACACTGAAGCTTTCTTT. It yields the protein CATSRTGSGVNTEAFF. Drawing the rest from reference TRBV15 and TRBJ1-1, the complete variable domain is DAMVIQNPRYQVTQFGKPVTLSCSQTLNHNVMYWYQQKSSQAPKLLFHYYDKDFNNEADTPDNFQSRRPNTSFCFLDIRSPGLGDTAMYLCATSRTGSGVNTEAFFGQGTRLTVV.

The chain is built from TRBV3-1 (or the pseudogene TRBV3-2) and TRBJ1-4, with 7 bases that match TRBD1. The length of the CDR3 is 14 residues. The V segment lost 1 base and the J segment 8 bases; nucleotides outside the gene matches: 4. The V gene's germline CDR1 is LGHDT and CDR2 YNNKEL (reference sequence). CDR3 nucleotide sequence: TGTGCCAGCAGCCAAGCCCCGGGACAGGAAAAACTGTTTTTT. It codes for CASSQAPGQEKLFF.

CDR3 DNA sequence: TGTGCCAGCAGCAAGACAGGGGTTAAGGTGCAAGAGACCCAGTACTTC. As protein: CASSKTGVKVQETQYF. The rearrangement joins TRBV3-1 (or the pseudogene TRBV3-2) to TRBJ2-5; 8 bases agree with TRBD1. There are 16 residues in the CDR3. The V and J ends lost 5 bases and 2 bases, in that order; junction bases with no gene match: 10. Germline CDR1 reads LGHDT; CDR2 reads YNNKEL (reference sequence).

The genes are TRBV7-2 and TRBJ1-5; the match to TRBD1 covers 8 bases. The trim removed 1 base at V and 5 bases at J, leaving 13 bases unmatched. Germline CDR1 is SGHTA and CDR2 is FQGNSA. This CDR3 has 18 amino acids. CDR3 nucleotide sequence: TGTGCCAGCAGCTTAGTAGCTACAGGGGGTACCGCATATCAGCCCCAGCATTTT. Translating it yields CASSLVATGGTAYQPQHF.

The CDR3 protein is CATAGALAGKQETQYF. CDR3 DNA: TGTGCCACCGCTGGTGCCCTAGCGGGGAAACAAGAGACCCAGTACTTC. The chain has TRBV24-1 and TRBJ2-5; 9 bases map to TRBD2. The V segment lost 9 bases and the J segment 2 bases; nucleotides outside the gene matches: 12. Germline V lookup: CDR1 KGHDR, CDR2 SFDVKD. This CDR3 is 16 amino acids long.

V gene TRBV27 combines with J gene TRBJ1-2, with 9 bases identical to TRBD1. Losses at the gene ends were 1 base for V and 5 bases for J; bases not matched to a gene: 2. The CDR3 sequence is 14 residues long. Germline CDR1 reads MNHEY; CDR2 reads SMNVEV (reference sequence). Here the CDR3 reads CASSLLGTGYGYTF. As DNA, the CDR3 is TGTGCCAGCAGTTTATTAGGGACAGGGTATGGCTACACCTTC.

This sequence joins TRBV3-1 (or the pseudogene TRBV3-2) and TRBJ1-4, with unresolved D. In germline, CDR1 is LGHDT, CDR2 YNNKEL (reference sequence). The CDR3 consists of 15 residues. V was clipped by 4 bases and J by 3 bases, with 12 bases between them. The CDR3 nucleotides are TGTGCCAGCAGCCTACAACAGAGATCTAATGAAAAACTGTTTTTT. Its protein is CASSLQQRSNEKLFF.

The chain joins TRBV27 to TRBJ1-3; TRBD1 is a possible D gene (5 bases). The CDR3 length is 16 residues. The germline CDR1 and CDR2 sequences are MNHEY and SMNVEV (reference sequence). With 0 bases removed from V and 0 bases from J, the gap between germline ends came to 9 bases. In nucleotides, the CDR3 is TGTGCCAGCAGTTTATCGAGCGGGACCTCTGGAAACACCATATATTTT. This sequence encodes CASSLSSGTSGNTIYF.